One and the same sample provided the 15 T cell receptor beta chains below, sequenced in a study of control samples from healthy donors and cancer patients. Sequenced by immunoSEQ multiplex PCR; TCRdb stores in-frame clones only, minus some. The sample holds over 100,000 clones, roughly 92% seen once. The material sequenced was blood. Receptor source: a man in his late teens or twenties in good health.

This sequence joins TRBV5-1 and TRBJ1-1; a possible D gene is TRBD1 (5 bases). CDR1 SGHRS and CDR2 YFSETQ come from the germline V gene. This CDR3 comprises 14 residues. Deletions cut 4 bases from V and 1 base from J, with 11 bases between. The CDR3 reads CASSVGTENTEAFF. CDR3 coding DNA: TGCGCCAGCAGCGTAGGGACGGAGAACACTGAAGCTTTCTTT.

The rearrangement uses TRBV5-5 and TRBJ2-5; a weak D match, TRBD2 (6 bases). CDR3 size: 13 residues. Trimming shortened V by 6 bases and J by 5 bases, and 14 bases separated the two germline ends. Germline lookup yields CDR1 SGHKS and CDR2 YYEKEE (reference sequence). CDR3 sequence reads: CASTQGRTETQYF. In DNA, the CDR3 is TGTGCCAGCACCCAAGGGAGGACGGAGACCCAGTACTTC.

The rearrangement uses TRBV10-3 and TRBJ2-3; 8 bases match TRBD2. The CDR3 extends over 17 amino acids. V was clipped by 7 bases and J by 4 bases; unmatched bases: 16. The germline CDR1 and CDR2 sequences are ENHRY and SYGVKD. DNA for the CDR3: TGTGCCATCACTCCCGTGCGGGGGGCCGGTGTGGCAGATACGCAGTATTTT. It specifies CAITPVRGAGVADTQYF.

This chain joins TRBV3-1 (or the pseudogene TRBV3-2) and TRBJ1-2, with TRBD1 identical over 8 bases. V lost 4 bases, J lost 4 bases, and 5 bases stayed unmatched. This CDR3 is built from 14 residues. Germline assignment: CDR1 LGHDT and CDR2 YNNKEL (reference sequence). The CDR3 DNA sequence: TGTGCCAGCAGCCGCCTTACAGGGGGCTATGGCTACACCTTC. Translated: CASSRLTGGYGYTF.

The chain carries TRBV5-4 and TRBJ2-5; perhaps TRBD1 as D (5 bases). This CDR3 is 14 amino acids long. The V gene's germline CDR1 is SGHNT and CDR2 YYREEE (reference sequence). V was shortened by 3 bases and J by 1 base, with 10 bases between the two germline ends. CDR3 region: CASSSGASQETQYF. The DNA of the CDR3 is TGTGCCAGCAGCTCTGGGGCCTCCCAAGAGACCCAGTACTTC.

In its sample, this clone was seen a few times. The chain is built from TRBV5-4 and TRBJ1-2, with 8 bases identical to TRBD1. The length of the CDR3 is 16 residues. CDR1 and CDR2 (germline): SGHNT, YYREEE (reference sequence). V was clipped by 0 bases and J by 5 bases; unmatched bases: 9. Written as DNA, the CDR3 is TGTGCCAGCAGCTTGGCCGGTGGTCAGGGGGCTTATGGCTACACCTTC. It translates to CASSLAGGQGAYGYTF. The variable domain in full, completed from reference TRBV5-4 and TRBJ1-2, reads ETGVTQSPTHLIKTRGQQVTLRCSSQSGHNTVSWYQQALGQGPQFIFQYYREEENGRGNFPPRFSGLQFPNYSSELNVNALELDDSALYLCASSLAGGQGAYGYTFGSGTRLTVV.

This sequence joins TRBV28 and TRBJ1-6; 9 bases align to TRBD1. The CDR3 length is 16 residues. In germline, CDR1 is MDHEN, CDR2 SYDVKM. The junction had 4 bases not matched to a gene; V was cut back by 5 bases and J by 2 bases. CDR3 protein: CASSRDRATYNSPLHF. For the CDR3, the DNA is TGTGCCAGCAGTCGGGACAGGGCAACCTATAATTCACCCCTCCACTTT. Looking up the rest from reference TRBV28 and TRBJ1-6 gives the full variable domain: DVKVTQSSRYLVKRTGEKVFLECVQDMDHENMFWYRQDPGLGLRLIYFSYDVKMKEKGDIPEGYSVSREKKERFSLILESASTNQTSMYLCASSRDRATYNSPLHFGNGTRLTVT.

The rearrangement links TRBV12-3 or TRBV12-4 to TRBJ1-5; D unclear. The CDR3 loop spans 13 amino acids. The V gene lost 3 bases and the J gene lost 7 bases, with 10 bases spanning the gap. The CDR3 protein is CASSFDREQPQHF. Written as DNA, the CDR3 is TGTGCCAGCAGTTTCGATAGGGAGCAGCCCCAGCATTTT.

The chain is built from TRBV29-1 and TRBJ2-1, with a possible D match to TRBD2 (6 bases). The germline V gene has CDR1 SQVTM and CDR2 ANQGSEA. Between the trimmed V and J ends, which lost 5 bases and 5 bases, there was a span of 13 bases. The CDR3 is made up of 13 amino acids. The CDR3 sequence: CSVHGREDNEQFF. The CDR3 DNA reads as TGCAGCGTTCATGGCAGGGAGGACAATGAGCAGTTCTTC.

The chain is built from TRBV6-5 and TRBJ2-3; 8 nucleotides line up with TRBD2. The CDR3 length is 13 residues. Germline loops: CDR1 MNHEY, CDR2 SVGAGI. The ends lost 7 bases at V and 8 bases at J; junction bases unmatched: 8. Written as DNA, the CDR3 is TGTGCCAGCAACCCGGGACTAGTCGTTACGCAGTATTTT. Translating gives CASNPGLVVTQYF.

The CDR3 protein is CASRGQLNTEAFF. The DNA for the CDR3 is TGTGCCAGCAGAGGGCAGTTGAACACTGAAGCTTTCTTT. This chain uses TRBV2 with TRBJ1-1; unclear D gene. Germline V gene data show CDR1 as SNHLY and CDR2 as FYNNEI. The CDR3 has 13 amino acids. V was shortened by 6 bases and J by 0 bases, with 8 bases between the two germline ends.

Details on this clone: Distinct nucleotide sequences in the sample also encode this CDR3. This sequence joins TRBV5-1 and TRBJ2-5, with 15 nucleotides matching TRBD2. V lost 4 bases, J lost 2 bases, and 3 bases stayed unmatched. The CDR3 runs 16 residues. Germline-derived CDR1 and CDR2 are SGHRS and YFSETQ. The CDR3 reads CASSLGLAGGQETQYF. CDR3 nucleotides: TGCGCCAGCAGCCTGGGACTAGCGGGGGGTCAAGAGACCCAGTACTTC.

V gene TRBV5-4 combines with J gene TRBJ2-3; D might be TRBD2 (5 bases). Per the germline V gene, CDR1 is SGHNT and CDR2 is YYREEE (reference sequence). The CDR3 has 13 residues. The V gene lost 5 bases and the J gene lost 8 bases, with 15 bases spanning the gap. CDR3: CASSTDLAGTQYF. The DNA for the CDR3 is TGTGCCAGCAGTACTGACCTCGCGGGTACGCAGTATTTT.

The chain carries TRBV19 and TRBJ1-1; D might be TRBD1 (6 bases). V lost 5 bases and J 2 bases, leaving 18 bases between the germline ends. This CDR3 has 16 residues. Germline lookup yields CDR1 LNHDA and CDR2 SQIVND (reference sequence). CDR3 in DNA: TGTGCCAGTAGTGGGGGTTACGGGGGGCTAAACACTGAAGCTTTCTTT. Translated: CASSGGYGGLNTEAFF.

As to this clone: In the same sample, other DNA sequences code for this CDR3. This chain uses TRBV9 with TRBJ1-1; D remains unclear. Trimming took off 0 bases at V and 0 bases at J, with 9 bases between the two ends. Germline V CDR1 and CDR2: SGDLS, YYNGEE. The CDR3 covers 15 residues. Written as DNA, the CDR3 is TGTGCCAGCAGCGTAGGGGGAGCGGTGAACACTGAAGCTTTCTTT. The encoded protein is CASSVGGAVNTEAFF.